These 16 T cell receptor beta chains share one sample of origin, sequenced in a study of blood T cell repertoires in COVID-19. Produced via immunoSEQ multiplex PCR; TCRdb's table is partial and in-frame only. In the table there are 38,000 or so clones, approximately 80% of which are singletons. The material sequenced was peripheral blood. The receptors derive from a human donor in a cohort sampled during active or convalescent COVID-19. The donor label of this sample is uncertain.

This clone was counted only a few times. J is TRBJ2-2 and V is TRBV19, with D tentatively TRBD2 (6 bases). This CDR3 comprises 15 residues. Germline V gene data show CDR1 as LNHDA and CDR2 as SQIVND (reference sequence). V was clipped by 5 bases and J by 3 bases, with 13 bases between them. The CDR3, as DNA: TGTGCCAGTAGTCGACTAGGAGGAGACACCGGGGAGCTGTTTTTT. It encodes CASSRLGGDTGELFF.

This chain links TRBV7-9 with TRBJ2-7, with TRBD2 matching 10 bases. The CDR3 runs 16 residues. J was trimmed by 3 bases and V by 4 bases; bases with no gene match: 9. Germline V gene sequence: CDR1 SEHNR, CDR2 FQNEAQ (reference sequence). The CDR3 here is CASSSMLAGERYEQYF. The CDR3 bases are TGTGCCAGCAGCTCGATGCTAGCGGGAGAACGCTACGAGCAGTACTTC.

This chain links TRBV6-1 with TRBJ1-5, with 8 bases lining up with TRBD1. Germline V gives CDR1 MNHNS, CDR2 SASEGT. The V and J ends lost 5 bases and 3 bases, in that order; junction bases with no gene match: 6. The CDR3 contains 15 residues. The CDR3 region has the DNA TGTGCCAGCAGTCTTACCAGGGGGCTCAATCAGCCCCAGCATTTT. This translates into CASSLTRGLNQPQHF.

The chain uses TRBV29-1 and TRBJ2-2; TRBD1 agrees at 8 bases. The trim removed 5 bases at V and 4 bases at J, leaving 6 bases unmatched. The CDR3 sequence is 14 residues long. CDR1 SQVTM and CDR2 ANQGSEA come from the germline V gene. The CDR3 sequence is CSVSTGASTGELFF. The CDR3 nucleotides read TGCAGCGTTTCGACAGGGGCATCCACCGGGGAGCTGTTTTTT.

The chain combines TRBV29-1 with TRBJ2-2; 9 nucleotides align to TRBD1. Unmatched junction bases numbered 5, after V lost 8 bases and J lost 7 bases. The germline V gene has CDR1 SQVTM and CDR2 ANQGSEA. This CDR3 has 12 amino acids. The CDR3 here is CSSGQGSGELFF. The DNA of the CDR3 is TGCAGCTCGGGACAGGGAAGCGGGGAGCTGTTTTTT.

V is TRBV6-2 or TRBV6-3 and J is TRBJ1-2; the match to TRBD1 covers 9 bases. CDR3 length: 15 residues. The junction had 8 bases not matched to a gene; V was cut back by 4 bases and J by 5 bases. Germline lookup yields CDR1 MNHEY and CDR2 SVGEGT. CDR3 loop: CASSSWTGEAYGYTF. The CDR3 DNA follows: TGTGCCAGCAGTTCATGGACAGGGGAGGCTTATGGCTACACCTTC.

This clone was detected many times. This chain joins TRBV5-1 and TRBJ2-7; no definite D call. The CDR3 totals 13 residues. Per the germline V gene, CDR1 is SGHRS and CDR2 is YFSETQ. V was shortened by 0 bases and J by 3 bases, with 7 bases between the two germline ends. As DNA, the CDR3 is TGCGCCAGCAGCTTGGACAGTCTCTACGAGCAGTACTTC. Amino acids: CASSLDSLYEQYF. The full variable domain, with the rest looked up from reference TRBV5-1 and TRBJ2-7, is KAGVTQTPRYLIKTRGQQVTLSCSPISGHRSVSWYQQTPGQGLQFLFEYFSETQRNKGNFPGRFSGRQFSNSRSEMNVSTLELGDSALYLCASSLDSLYEQYFGPGTRLTVT.

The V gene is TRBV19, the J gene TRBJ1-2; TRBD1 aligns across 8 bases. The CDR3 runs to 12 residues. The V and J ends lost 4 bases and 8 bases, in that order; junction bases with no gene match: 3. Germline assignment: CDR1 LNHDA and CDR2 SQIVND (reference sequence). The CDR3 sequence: CASSTGGGGYTF. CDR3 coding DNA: TGTGCCAGTAGTACAGGGGGCGGCGGCTACACCTTC.

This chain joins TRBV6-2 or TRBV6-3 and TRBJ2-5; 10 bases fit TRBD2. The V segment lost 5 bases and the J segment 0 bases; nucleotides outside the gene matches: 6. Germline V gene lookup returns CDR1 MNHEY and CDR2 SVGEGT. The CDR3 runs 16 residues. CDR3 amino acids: CASSTQLAGYQETQYF. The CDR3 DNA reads TGTGCCAGCAGTACCCAACTAGCGGGGTACCAAGAGACCCAGTACTTC.

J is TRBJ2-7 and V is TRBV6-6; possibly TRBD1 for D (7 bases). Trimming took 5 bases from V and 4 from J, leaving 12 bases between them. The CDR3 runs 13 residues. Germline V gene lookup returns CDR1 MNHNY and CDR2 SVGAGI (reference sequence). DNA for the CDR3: TGTGCCAGCAGTGCGGGACAGAATTACGAGCAGTACTTC. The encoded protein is CASSAGQNYEQYF.

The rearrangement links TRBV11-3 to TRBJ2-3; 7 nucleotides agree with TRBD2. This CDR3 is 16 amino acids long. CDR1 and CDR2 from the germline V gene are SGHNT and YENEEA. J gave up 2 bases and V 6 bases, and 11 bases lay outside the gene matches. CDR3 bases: TGTGCCAGCAGGGCGGGGAGGCGGGAGAACACAGATACGCAGTATTTT. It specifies CASRAGRRENTDTQYF. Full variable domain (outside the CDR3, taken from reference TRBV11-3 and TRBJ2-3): EAGVVQSPRYKIIEKKQPVAFWCNPISGHNTLYWYLQNLGQGPELLIRYENEEAVDDSQLPKDRFSAERLKGVDSTLKIQPAELGDSAVYLCASRAGRRENTDTQYFGPGTRLTVL.

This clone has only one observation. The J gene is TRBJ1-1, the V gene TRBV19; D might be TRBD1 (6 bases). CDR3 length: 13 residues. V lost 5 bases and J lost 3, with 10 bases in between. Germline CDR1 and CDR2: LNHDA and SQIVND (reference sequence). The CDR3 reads CASSADRDTEAFF. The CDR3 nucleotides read TGTGCCAGTAGTGCGGACAGAGACACTGAAGCTTTCTTT.

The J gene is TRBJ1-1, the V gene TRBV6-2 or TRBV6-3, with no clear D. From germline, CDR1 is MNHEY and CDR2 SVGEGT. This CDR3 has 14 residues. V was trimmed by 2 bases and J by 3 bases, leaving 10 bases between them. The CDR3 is CASSYGQVDTEAFF. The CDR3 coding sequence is TGTGCCAGCAGTTACGGGCAGGTCGACACTGAAGCTTTCTTT.

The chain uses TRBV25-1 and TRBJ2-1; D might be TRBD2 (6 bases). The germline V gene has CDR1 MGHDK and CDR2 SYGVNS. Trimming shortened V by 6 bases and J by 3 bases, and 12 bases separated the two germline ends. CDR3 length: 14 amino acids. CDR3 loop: CASSQVGGYNEQFF. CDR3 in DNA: TGTGCCAGCAGCCAGGTGGGAGGCTACAATGAGCAGTTCTTC.

In DNA, the CDR3 is TGTGCCAGTTCAAGGACTAGCGGAGCCAGGGACCAGTACTTC. This translates into CASSRTSGARDQYF. V gene TRBV9 combines with J gene TRBJ2-5, with 10 bases identical to TRBD2. The CDR3 extends over 14 amino acids. CDR1 is SGDLS and CDR2 is YYNGEE in the germline V gene. The V segment lost 8 bases and the J segment 10 bases; nucleotides outside the gene matches: 14. The full variable domain, rest sourced from reference TRBV9 and TRBJ2-5, is DSGVTQTPKHLITATGQRVTLRCSPRSGDLSVYWYQQSLDQGLQFLIQYYNGEERAKGNILERFSAQQFPDLHSELNLSSLELGDSALYFCASSRTSGARDQYFGPGTRLLVL.

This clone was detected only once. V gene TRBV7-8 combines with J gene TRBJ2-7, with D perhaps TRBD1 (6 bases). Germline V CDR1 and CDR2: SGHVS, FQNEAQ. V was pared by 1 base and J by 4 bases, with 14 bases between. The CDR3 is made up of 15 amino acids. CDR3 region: CASSLETGTMYEQYF. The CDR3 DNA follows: TGTGCCAGCAGCTTAGAAACAGGGACGATGTACGAGCAGTACTTC.